A single sample is the source of the 25 T cell receptor beta chains below, sequenced in a study of blood T cell repertoires in COVID-19. Assay: immunoSEQ multiplex PCR; the TCRdb copy retains only in-frame clones and omits some. The table has 250,000 or so clones, roughly 89% seen once; the top ten hold 3.5% to 5%. The sample was peripheral blood. These receptors were collected from a woman aged 35 to 49 who had recovered from COVID-19.

Remarks on this clone: The junction departs from the called germline gene at one end, perhaps through a read error. The rearrangement uses TRBV7-2 and TRBJ1-1; D is ambiguous. Germline V CDR1 and CDR2: SGHTA, FQGNSA. The CDR3 extends over 14 amino acids. The CDR3 loop reads CASSVAELVTEAFF. CDR3 nucleotide sequence: TGTGCCAGCAGCGTAGCAGAACTGGTCACTGAAGCTTTCTTT.

The chain couples TRBV24-1 to TRBJ2-4; possibly TRBD1 for D (6 bases). Looked up from germline, CDR1 is KGHDR and CDR2 is SFDVKD. The length of the CDR3 is 14 residues. The ends were cut back, 6 bases at V and 8 bases at J, with 16 bases in the middle. The CDR3, as DNA: TGTGCCACCAGTTCCCATGGGGCAGGGGACATTCAGTACTTC. Translated, it gives CATSSHGAGDIQYF.

The DNA of the CDR3 is TGTGCCAGCAGTCCGGGACTAGCGGGGGGGCCGGTCACCGGGGAGCTGTTTTTT. Its translation is CASSPGLAGGPVTGELFF. The chain employs TRBV2 and TRBJ2-2, with TRBD2 identical over 16 bases. After removal of 5 bases from V and 4 bases from J, the junction contained 7 bases not matched to a gene. The CDR3 is 18 residues long. Germline V gives CDR1 SNHLY, CDR2 FYNNEI.

The chain joins TRBV5-5 to TRBJ2-3; 7 bases are shared with TRBD2. This CDR3 has 16 amino acids. The V and J ends lost 3 bases and 3 bases, in that order; junction bases with no gene match: 10. The V gene's germline CDR1 is SGHKS and CDR2 YYEKEE (reference sequence). The CDR3 region has the DNA TGTGCCAGCAGCTCTCGGGACCCCGGGGGGACAGATACGCAGTATTTT. This translates into CASSSRDPGGTDTQYF.

This chain joins TRBV6-1 and TRBJ1-3, with TRBD1 matching over 10 bases. The germline V gene encodes CDR1 MNHNS and CDR2 SASEGT. This CDR3 has 17 amino acids. V trimming: 2 bases; J trimming: 4 bases; junction bases outside the gene matches: 8. The CDR3 sequence: CASSESRDRGRGNTIYF. The CDR3 coding sequence is TGTGCCAGCAGTGAATCCCGGGACAGGGGCAGGGGAAACACCATATATTTT.

The chain is built from TRBV7-9 and TRBJ2-2; 7 bases map to TRBD2. There are 16 residues in the CDR3. Trimming at V came to 11 bases and at J to 2 bases, leaving 14 bases not matched to a gene. Per the germline V gene, CDR1 is SEHNR and CDR2 is FQNEAQ (reference sequence). This CDR3 is CAQQPPGTTNTGELFF. The CDR3 DNA sequence: TGTGCCCAACAGCCCCCAGGGACTACCAACACCGGGGAGCTGTTTTTT.

This chain links TRBV3-1 (or the pseudogene TRBV3-2) with TRBJ2-5; 8 bases match TRBD2. The CDR3 totals 15 residues. CDR1 and CDR2 from the germline V gene are LGHDT and YNNKEL (reference sequence). J lost 5 bases, V lost 0 bases, and 5 bases had no gene match. CDR3 nucleotide sequence: TGTGCCAGCAGCCAAGACAGCGGGAGTTGGGAGACCCAGTACTTC. As protein: CASSQDSGSWETQYF.

The V and J genes are TRBV11-3 and TRBJ1-1; possibly TRBD1 for D (5 bases). This CDR3 is built from 13 residues. V was clipped by 1 base and J by 5 bases, with 8 bases between them. Germline CDR1 SGHNT, CDR2 YENEEA. Here the CDR3 DNA reads TGTGCCAGCAGCTTAGGGCAGGGAACTGAAGCTTTCTTT. Protein sequence: CASSLGQGTEAFF.

The V call is TRBV5-8, the J call TRBJ2-6; 10 positions agree with TRBD1. Germline V gene lookup returns CDR1 SGHTS and CDR2 YDEGEE. This CDR3 comprises 17 residues. After removal of 4 bases from V and 2 bases from J, the junction contained 6 bases not matched to a gene. The CDR3 nucleotides read TGTGCCAGCAGCAGGACAGGGGGAAAAACTGGGGCCAACGTCCTGACTTTC. It encodes CASSRTGGKTGANVLTF. Filled out from reference TRBV5-8 and TRBJ2-6, the complete variable domain reads EAGVTQSPTHLIKTRGQQATLRCSPISGHTSVYWYQQALGLGLQFLLWYDEGEERNRGNFPPRFSGRQFPNYSSELNVNALELEDSALYLCASSRTGGKTGANVLTFGAGSRLTVL.

The chain is built from TRBV6-2 or TRBV6-3 and TRBJ2-3; the D gene is possibly TRBD2 (5 bases). CDR1 is MNHEY, CDR2 SVGEGT, per germline. Trimming took 4 bases from V and 10 from J, leaving 24 bases between them. The CDR3 is 16 amino acids. The CDR3 bases are TGTGCCAGCAGTTCCTCAAAACCTCATCGGGATCTAGCGCAGTATTTT. It is translated as CASSSSKPHRDLAQYF.

J is TRBJ1-4 and V is TRBV27; 8 bases line up with TRBD1. CDR1 MNHEY and CDR2 SMNVEV come from the germline V gene (reference sequence). The CDR3 totals 16 residues. The ends lost 5 bases at V and 0 bases at J; junction bases unmatched: 5. CDR3 loop: CASSPGGVATNEKLFF. The CDR3 DNA reads TGTGCCAGCAGTCCAGGGGGCGTTGCAACTAATGAAAAACTGTTTTTT.

The rearrangement uses TRBV28 and TRBJ1-1, with 7 bases fitting TRBD1. The CDR3 spans 16 residues. From germline, CDR1 is MDHEN and CDR2 SYDVKM. Trimming cost V 5 bases and J 5 bases; bases outside gene matches: 14. DNA of the CDR3: TGTGCCAGCAGTAAGGACCTGAGACAGGGAGGTACTGAAGCTTTCTTT. Translated, it gives CASSKDLRQGGTEAFF.

This clone appeared a single time. The CDR3 region has the DNA TGTGCCAGCAGCTTCTGGGCTTCGCGAGAGACCCAGTACTTC. Amino acids: CASSFWASRETQYF. The chain recombines TRBV5-6 with TRBJ2-5; D is ambiguous. This CDR3 has 14 amino acids. Trimming took off 2 bases at V and 4 bases at J, with 12 bases between the two ends. The germline CDR1 and CDR2 sequences are SGHDT and YYEEEE.

The V gene is TRBV9, the J gene TRBJ1-2; TRBD1 aligns across 7 bases. V was clipped by 4 bases and J by 0 bases; unmatched bases: 12. The germline V gene encodes CDR1 SGDLS and CDR2 YYNGEE. CDR3 length: 17 amino acids. The chain's CDR3 is CASSPFTGQSTNYGYTF. The DNA of the CDR3 is TGTGCCAGCAGCCCTTTCACGGGACAGAGTACTAACTATGGCTACACCTTC.

The chain links TRBV25-1 to TRBJ2-2; D is unclear. The CDR3 is made up of 13 amino acids. Germline V gives CDR1 MGHDK, CDR2 SYGVNS. V lost 2 bases and J lost 9, with 10 bases in between. As DNA, the CDR3 is TGTGCCAGCAGTGAACCGGGTTCCCGGGAGCTGTTTTTT. This encodes CASSEPGSRELFF.

The chain uses TRBV2 and TRBJ1-5, with a tentative D call TRBD1 (6 bases). Germline-derived CDR1 and CDR2 are SNHLY and FYNNEI. CDR3 length: 17 amino acids. Trimming removed 3 bases from V and 0 bases from J, with 15 bases in between. For the CDR3, the DNA is TGTGCCAGCAGTGAGGGTGGGACACGGTATAGCAATCAGCCCCAGCATTTT. It encodes CASSEGGTRYSNQPQHF.

The genes are TRBV5-1 and TRBJ2-3; weak D call: TRBD2 (6 bases). With 4 bases removed from V and 2 bases from J, the gap between germline ends came to 11 bases. This CDR3 spans 14 amino acids. In germline, CDR1 is SGHRS, CDR2 YFSETQ. CDR3 in DNA: TGCGCCAGCAGCGCAGGAGGGTTCACAGATACGCAGTATTTT. It is translated as CASSAGGFTDTQYF. The entire variable domain, with the rest obtained from reference TRBV5-1 and TRBJ2-3, is as follows: KAGVTQTPRYLIKTRGQQVTLSCSPISGHRSVSWYQQTPGQGLQFLFEYFSETQRNKGNFPGRFSGRQFSNSRSEMNVSTLELGDSALYLCASSAGGFTDTQYFGPGTRLTVL.

This chain links TRBV7-2 with TRBJ2-1, with 7 bases identical to TRBD1. The germline CDR1 and CDR2 sequences are SGHTA and FQGNSA. The trim removed 1 base at V and 4 bases at J, leaving 4 bases unmatched. The CDR3 has 15 residues. CDR3: CASSLDGTEYNEQFF. CDR3 DNA sequence: TGTGCCAGCAGCTTAGATGGGACAGAATACAATGAGCAGTTCTTC.

The rearrangement links TRBV6-5 to TRBJ1-1, with 7 bases fitting TRBD1. This CDR3 is 12 amino acids long. The germline V gene encodes CDR1 MNHEY and CDR2 SVGAGI. With 7 bases clipped from V and 4 bases from J, the junction kept 3 bases outside the gene matches. Here the CDR3 reads CASTGQATEAFF. The CDR3 DNA is TGTGCCAGCACCGGACAGGCCACTGAAGCTTTCTTT.

This clone was seen more than once but under ten times. The chain uses TRBV27 and TRBJ2-7; 10 bases are a match to TRBD1. Germline V gene sequence: CDR1 MNHEY, CDR2 SMNVEV (reference sequence). CDR3 length: 15 amino acids. V trimming: 6 bases; J trimming: 5 bases; junction bases outside the gene matches: 10. DNA for the CDR3: TGTGCCAGCAGCAGGGGACAGGGGCAGTCGGACGAGCAGTACGTC. It translates to CASSRGQGQSDEQYV.

The chain links TRBV27 to TRBJ2-2; a weak D match, TRBD1 (6 bases). The V and J ends lost 5 bases and 5 bases respectively, with 9 bases between them. This CDR3 comprises 13 residues. The germline gives CDR1 MNHEY, CDR2 SMNVEV (reference sequence). The DNA of the CDR3 is TGTGCCAGCAGTAATACAGGGACCGGGGAGCTGTTTTTT. The encoded protein is CASSNTGTGELFF.

This clone was counted only a few times. The rearrangement uses TRBV27 and TRBJ2-7; TRBD1 matches at 7 bases. Germline V CDR1 and CDR2: MNHEY, SMNVEV (reference sequence). The CDR3 covers 15 residues. V shed 3 bases and J 3 bases; nucleotides not matched to a gene: 8. This chain's CDR3 is CASSFLPPGGYEQYF. CDR3 bases: TGTGCCAGCAGTTTTCTACCTCCAGGGGGCTACGAGCAGTACTTC.

This clone came up a few times. The V call is TRBV28, the J call TRBJ2-1; 9 positions match TRBD2. The CDR3 contains 21 residues. Looked up from germline, CDR1 is MDHEN and CDR2 is SYDVKM. The V gene end was trimmed by 4 bases and the J gene end by 3 bases; junction bases not matched to a gene: 22. DNA of the CDR3: TGTGCCAGCAGTTCCCAAACGACAGGGTTCGGTCTAGCGGGGCGCTACAATGAGCAGTTCTTC. Protein product: CASSSQTTGFGLAGRYNEQFF.

V is TRBV6-5 and J is TRBJ1-2, with D tentatively TRBD1 (6 bases). V was cut by 5 bases and J by 2 bases, with 12 bases left in between. CDR3 length equals 14 residues. Germline V gene data show CDR1 as MNHEY and CDR2 as SVGAGI. The CDR3 here is CASSTGTNNYGYTF. As DNA, the CDR3 is TGTGCCAGCAGTACCGGGACAAACAACTATGGCTACACCTTC.

This chain uses TRBV2 with TRBJ1-6; TRBD1 agrees at 7 bases. After removal of 5 bases from V and 18 bases from J, the junction contained 7 bases not matched to a gene. Germline assignment: CDR1 SNHLY and CDR2 FYNNEI. This CDR3 region has 11 residues. CDR3 region: CASSRGQASHF. CDR3 DNA: TGTGCCAGCAGTAGAGGACAGGCGAGCCACTTT. The full variable domain, with the rest looked up from reference TRBV2 and TRBJ1-6, is EPEVTQTPSHQVTQMGQEVILRCVPISNHLYFYWYRQILGQKVEFLVSFYNNEISEKSEIFDDQFSVERPDGSNFTLKIRSTKLEDSAMYFCASSRGQASHFGNGTRLTVT.